One and the same sample provided the 5 T cell receptor beta chains below, sequenced in a study of blood T cell repertoires in COVID-19. Profiling relied on immunoSEQ multiplex PCR, and the TCRdb table lists in-frame clones only, not all of them. The sample has about 270,000 clones, 80% to 90% seen once. The specimen was peripheral blood. Receptors originate from a woman aged 30 to 39 with COVID-19, enrolled during active disease.

This clone was seen only a few times. V usage is TRBV4-2 and J usage is TRBJ1-1; D unresolved. Germline V lookup: CDR1 LGHNA, CDR2 YNFKEQ. The CDR3 spans 12 residues. V was pared by 6 bases and J by 1 base, with 6 bases between. The CDR3 coding sequence is TGTGCCAGCAGGGCGGGGAACACTGAAGCTTTCTTT. Amino acid sequence: CASRAGNTEAFF.

The J gene is TRBJ2-5, the V gene TRBV14; 10 nucleotides agree with TRBD1. V lost 4 bases, J lost 2 bases, and 10 bases stayed unmatched. CDR1 and CDR2 (germline): SGHDN, FVKESK. This CDR3 is 17 amino acids long. The CDR3 is CASSLRPGQGFQETQYF. Written as DNA, the CDR3 is TGTGCCAGCAGCCTACGTCCGGGACAGGGGTTTCAAGAGACCCAGTACTTC.

V and J are TRBV5-8 and TRBJ1-2, with TRBD1 matching 8 bases. The junction had 9 bases not matched to a gene; V was cut back by 3 bases and J by 8 bases. The CDR3 is 14 residues long. Germline V gives CDR1 SGHTS, CDR2 YDEGEE. The CDR3: CASSWTGSWGGYTF. CDR3 nucleotides: TGTGCCAGCAGCTGGACAGGGTCATGGGGCGGCTACACCTTC.

There are a few counts of this clone. The rearrangement uses TRBV3-1 (or the pseudogene TRBV3-2) and TRBJ2-7; the D gene is possibly TRBD1 (6 bases). The CDR3 extends over 16 amino acids. V shed 3 bases and J shed 0 bases, with 15 bases lying between them. Germline-derived CDR1 and CDR2 are LGHDT and YNNKEL (reference sequence). The CDR3 region has the DNA TGTGCCAGCAGCCATTCTGGGGGCCGAAGCTCCTACGAGCAGTACTTC. This encodes CASSHSGGRSSYEQYF.

The CDR3 is CASSYQAGGSGANVLTF. CDR3 DNA sequence: TGTGCCAGCTCATACCAGGCAGGGGGCTCTGGGGCCAACGTCCTGACTTTC. This chain connects TRBV18 to TRBJ2-6, with 7 bases fitting TRBD1. The germline V gene encodes CDR1 KGHSH and CDR2 LQKENI. Trimming removed 5 bases from V and 0 bases from J; junction bases left unmatched: 7. The CDR3 extends over 17 amino acids.